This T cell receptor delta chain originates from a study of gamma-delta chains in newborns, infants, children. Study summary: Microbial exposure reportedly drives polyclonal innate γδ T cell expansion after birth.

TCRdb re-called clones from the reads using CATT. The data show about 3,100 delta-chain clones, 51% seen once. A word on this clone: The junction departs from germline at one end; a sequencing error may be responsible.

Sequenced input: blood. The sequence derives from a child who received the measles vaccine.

CDR3: CARDTAGDRSWDTRPMFF. In DNA, the CDR3 is TGTGCCCGTGACACCGCGGGGGACCGCTCCTGGGACACCCGACCGATGTTTTTC. The chain uses TRDV2 and TRDJ3; D may be TRDD3 (6 bases). CDR1 is GEAIGNYY, CDR2 EKD, per germline. This CDR3 comprises 18 residues.